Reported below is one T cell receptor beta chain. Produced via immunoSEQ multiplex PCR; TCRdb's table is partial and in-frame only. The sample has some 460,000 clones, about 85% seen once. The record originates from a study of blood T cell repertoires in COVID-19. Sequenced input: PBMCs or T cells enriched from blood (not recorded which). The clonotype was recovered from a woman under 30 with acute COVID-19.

This chain's CDR3 is CASSPDVQGFVYGYTF. CDR3 nucleotide sequence: TGTGCCAGCAGCCCAGACGTACAGGGTTTCGTGTATGGCTACACCTTC. The chain couples TRBV5-6 to TRBJ1-2, with D perhaps matching TRBD1 (6 bases). This CDR3 spans 16 amino acids. Germline CDR1 and CDR2: SGHDT and YYEEEE. The V and J ends lost 4 bases and 5 bases respectively, with 21 bases between them.